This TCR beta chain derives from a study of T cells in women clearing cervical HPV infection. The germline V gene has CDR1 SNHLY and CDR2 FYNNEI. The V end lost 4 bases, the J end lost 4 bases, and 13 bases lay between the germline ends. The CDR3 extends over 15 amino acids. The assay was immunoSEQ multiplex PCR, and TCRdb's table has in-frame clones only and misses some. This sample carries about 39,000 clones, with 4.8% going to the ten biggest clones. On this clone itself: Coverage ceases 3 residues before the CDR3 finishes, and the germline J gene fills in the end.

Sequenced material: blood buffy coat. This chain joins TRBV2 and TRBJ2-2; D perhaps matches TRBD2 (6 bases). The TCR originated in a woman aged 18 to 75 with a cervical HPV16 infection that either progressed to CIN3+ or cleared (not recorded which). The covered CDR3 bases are TGTGCCAGCAGTGTGGGGGGTAGGGCCACCGGGGAG. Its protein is CASSVGGRATGE. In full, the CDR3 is CASSVGGRATGELFF.